Below, 32 T cell receptor beta chains from the same sample are listed, as sequenced in a study of T-cell reconstitution after alpha-beta-depleted transplantation in children. Unique molecular identifiers were incorporated during preparation of the TCRbeta library. Via MiXCR, TCRdb re-called the PCR reads, giving one row per CDR3 protein. The sample records just under 550,000 distinct CDR3 sequences, approximately 20% being singletons. The material was PBMCs from the stem cell graft donor, obtained from the stem cell graft. These TCRs come from a human donor who donated a stem cell graft to a child with acute lymphoblastic leukemia.

This chain uses TRBV7-2 with TRBJ2-4; D unresolved. The CDR3 consists of 14 residues. V was cut by 5 bases and J by 0 bases, with 8 bases left in between. Germline assignment: CDR1 SGHTA and CDR2 FQGNSA. CDR3: CASSTFLAKNIQYF. DNA for the CDR3: TGTGCCAGCAGCACTTTCCTAGCCAAAAACATTCAGTACTTC.

This clonotype has more than one count but fewer than ten. This sequence joins TRBV4-1 and TRBJ2-7; 8 bases match TRBD1. The CDR3 loop spans 16 amino acids. Germline values: CDR1 MGHRA, CDR2 YSYEKL. J was trimmed by 1 base and V by 4 bases; bases with no gene match: 9. The CDR3 sequence is CASSLVPGQASYEQYF. In nucleotides, the CDR3 is TGCGCCAGCAGCCTAGTCCCGGGACAGGCGTCCTACGAGCAGTACTTC.

This clonotype occurred a few times. The chain recombines TRBV7-9 with TRBJ2-7, with a possible D match to TRBD1 (5 bases). The germline V gene has CDR1 SEHNR and CDR2 FQNEAQ (reference sequence). V lost 1 base and J lost 7, with 11 bases in between. The CDR3 is 13 residues long. The DNA of the CDR3 is TGTGCCAGCAGCTTAGAGCAGGGTCGGGAGCAGTACTTC. This gives the protein CASSLEQGREQYF.

The chain recombines TRBV20-1 with TRBJ2-1; 8 bases align to TRBD1. The CDR3 sequence is 12 residues long. Trimming at V came to 3 bases and at J to 8 bases, leaving 3 bases not matched to a gene. The germline CDR1 and CDR2 sequences are DFQATT and SNEGSKA (reference sequence). The CDR3 region is CSASLQGDEQFF. CDR3 coding DNA: TGCAGTGCTAGTTTACAGGGGGATGAGCAGTTCTTC.

This chain uses TRBV5-1 with TRBJ2-7; the D is unclear. The V gene's germline CDR1 is SGHRS and CDR2 YFSETQ. The CDR3 runs to 14 residues. The V gene lost 0 bases and the J gene lost 7 bases, with 14 bases spanning the gap. The CDR3 coding sequence is TGCGCCAGCAGCTTGGCCGGGCGTCTCGGTGAGCAGTACTTC. This encodes CASSLAGRLGEQYF.

This clonotype was counted only a few times. The chain recombines TRBV20-1 with TRBJ2-7, with D possibly matching TRBD2 (6 bases). Germline CDR1 and CDR2: DFQATT and SNEGSKA (reference sequence). V was shortened by 6 bases and J by 2 bases, with 20 bases between the two germline ends. The CDR3 is made up of 15 amino acids. In DNA, the CDR3 is TGCAGTGCGCGGGATCTCCACACCTCCGCCTACGAGCAGTACTTC. Translating gives CSARDLHTSAYEQYF.

The table lists this clonotype with a few counts. The CDR3 sequence is CASSLTLAGGPTDTQYF. The CDR3 region has the DNA TGTGCCAGCAGCCTTACACTAGCGGGAGGCCCCACAGATACGCAGTATTTT. The chain couples TRBV3-1 to TRBJ2-3; 12 nucleotides match TRBD2. The length of the CDR3 is 17 residues. V dropped 4 bases and J dropped 2; count of bases not matched to a gene: 7. The germline CDR1 and CDR2 sequences are LGHDT and YNNKEL (reference sequence).

The table lists this clonotype with a few counts. The chain uses TRBV6-1 and TRBJ2-1, with 9 nucleotides matching TRBD1. V was pared by 9 bases and J by 2 bases, with 5 bases of the junction left unmatched. The CDR3 has 14 amino acids. Germline CDR1 is MNHNS and CDR2 is SASEGT. The CDR3 nucleotides are TGTGCCAGTAACAGGGGGCTCCCCTACAATGAGCAGTTCTTC. Protein sequence: CASNRGLPYNEQFF.

The V and J genes are TRBV6-5 and TRBJ1-5; no clear D. Germline CDR1 reads MNHEY; CDR2 reads SVGAGI. The ends were cut back, 2 bases at V and 4 bases at J, with 9 bases in the middle. The CDR3 contains 14 residues. The CDR3 protein is CASSYEAGNQPQHF. For the CDR3, the DNA is TGTGCCAGCAGTTACGAGGCAGGAAATCAGCCCCAGCATTTT.

The sample holds one count of this clonotype. V gene TRBV12-3 or TRBV12-4 combines with J gene TRBJ2-2; perhaps TRBD2 as D (6 bases). The V end lost 2 bases, the J end lost 6 bases, and 19 bases lay between the germline ends. The CDR3 consists of 17 residues. CDR3 in amino acids: CASSLIAGTPAAGELFF. Written as DNA, the CDR3 is TGTGCCAGCAGTTTAATCGCGGGAACCCCAGCCGCCGGGGAGCTGTTTTTT.

J is TRBJ2-2 and V is TRBV11-2; 9 bases line up with TRBD1. This CDR3 has 15 amino acids. Germline CDR1 reads SGHAT; CDR2 reads FQNNGV. V gave up 6 bases and J gave up 3 bases; unmatched junction bases: 5. The CDR3 is CASRPRDRDTGELFF. The CDR3 DNA reads TGTGCCAGCAGACCACGGGACAGGGACACCGGGGAGCTGTTTTTT. Full variable domain (missing parts from reference TRBV11-2 and TRBJ2-2): EAGVAQSPRYKIIEKRQSVAFWCNPISGHATLYWYQQILGQGPKLLIQFQNNGVVDDSQLPKDRFSAERLKGVDSTLKIQPAKLEDSAVYLCASRPRDRDTGELFFGEGSRLTVL.

The V and J genes are TRBV5-6 and TRBJ2-1; D possibly corresponds to TRBD2 (5 bases). The CDR3 covers 15 residues. CDR1 and CDR2 from the germline V gene are SGHDT and YYEEEE. V was shortened by 0 bases and J by 4 bases, with 11 bases between the two germline ends. The DNA for the CDR3 is TGTGCCAGCAGCTTGGACCGGGGTTTATACAATGAGCAGTTCTTC. Translating gives CASSLDRGLYNEQFF.

This rearrangement joins TRBV5-6 to TRBJ2-7; no definite D call. Germline values: CDR1 SGHDT, CDR2 YYEEEE. CDR3 length equals 13 residues. Between the trimmed V and J ends, which lost 4 bases and 0 bases, there was a span of 8 bases. CDR3 nucleotide sequence: TGTGCCAGCAGCGCGAGCCCCTCCTACGAGCAGTACTTC. It codes for CASSASPSYEQYF.

This clonotype was detected only a few times. The chain joins TRBV28 to TRBJ1-3; D perhaps matches TRBD1 (5 bases). The CDR3 is 16 amino acids. Trimming removed 5 bases from V and 3 bases from J, with 17 bases in between. Germline-derived CDR1 and CDR2 are MDHEN and SYDVKM. CDR3 sequence reads: CASSPNGAFIGNTIYF. The CDR3, as DNA: TGTGCCAGCAGTCCCAACGGGGCGTTTATTGGAAACACCATATATTTT.

The V call is TRBV20-1, the J call TRBJ2-3; D ambiguous. Per germline, CDR1 DFQATT and CDR2 SNEGSKA (reference sequence). The CDR3 extends over 12 amino acids. Trimming removed 6 bases at V and 4 bases at J, with 11 bases between. As DNA, the CDR3 is TGCAGTGCCGCTATGGGCCCAGATACGCAGTATTTT. This encodes CSAAMGPDTQYF.

The chain uses TRBV19 and TRBJ1-1; tentatively, D is TRBD1 (5 bases). CDR1 is LNHDA, CDR2 SQIVND, per germline (reference sequence). This CDR3 has 13 residues. V lost 3 bases to trimming and J lost 4 bases, with 9 bases between them. The CDR3 DNA reads as TGTGCCAGTAGTATGGGGGGATTCACTGAAGCTTTCTTT. Its translation is CASSMGGFTEAFF.

This clonotype was counted only a few times. J is TRBJ2-1 and V is TRBV7-3, with 9 bases fitting TRBD2. The V gene's germline CDR1 is SGHTA and CDR2 FQGTGA. The CDR3 loop spans 16 amino acids. V trimming: 5 bases; J trimming: 5 bases; junction bases outside the gene matches: 10. The CDR3 reads CASSPTPSGTNNEQFF. In nucleotides, the CDR3 is TGTGCCAGCAGCCCCACTCCTAGCGGGACTAACAATGAGCAGTTCTTC.

This clonotype was counted only a few times. V usage is TRBV28 and J usage is TRBJ2-1; TRBD1 matches at 8 bases. V lost 10 bases, J lost 2 bases, and 7 bases stayed unmatched. CDR3 length: 14 amino acids. Per germline, CDR1 MDHEN and CDR2 SYDVKM. In DNA, the CDR3 is TGTGCCACTCGTTACAGGGGGGCCTACAATGAGCAGTTCTTC. Its protein is CATRYRGAYNEQFF.

The V and J genes are TRBV7-9 and TRBJ2-2; D might be TRBD2 (5 bases). The CDR3 extends over 14 amino acids. With 4 bases removed from V and 6 bases from J, the gap between germline ends came to 12 bases. Germline values: CDR1 SEHNR, CDR2 FQNEAQ (reference sequence). CDR3 sequence reads: CASSSGMLAGELFF. The CDR3 nucleotides are TGTGCCAGCAGCTCGGGGATGTTGGCCGGGGAGCTGTTTTTT.

V and J are TRBV2 and TRBJ2-7, with D unresolved. V was clipped by 5 bases and J by 0 bases, with 20 bases between them. The germline CDR1 and CDR2 sequences are SNHLY and FYNNEI. The CDR3 covers 17 residues. CDR3 amino acids: CASSKAFRTSPSYEQYF. CDR3 nucleotide sequence: TGTGCCAGCAGTAAGGCCTTCCGGACGTCCCCCTCCTACGAGCAGTACTTC.

The chain is built from TRBV6-1 and TRBJ2-1; a weak D match, TRBD2 (6 bases). CDR3 length: 15 amino acids. Germline loops: CDR1 MNHNS, CDR2 SASEGT. Trimming stripped 6 bases from V and 8 bases from J, with 20 bases between. Here the CDR3 DNA reads TGTGCCAGCAGCCCTGTGACTAGTCTCGGCGATGAGCAGTTCTTC. It codes for CASSPVTSLGDEQFF.

This clonotype appeared a few times. This chain connects TRBV5-1 to TRBJ2-3; no firm D call. Between the trimmed V and J ends, which lost 0 bases and 6 bases, there was a span of 11 bases. Per the germline V gene, CDR1 is SGHRS and CDR2 is YFSETQ. The CDR3 spans 14 residues. Here the CDR3 DNA reads TGCGCCAGCAGCTTGGTAGACCACACGGATACGCAGTATTTT. Translating gives CASSLVDHTDTQYF.

This clonotype was seen only a few times. An end of the junction differs from the germline gene, which may be a read error. V is TRBV4-1 and J is TRBJ1-3, with D unresolved. Germline assignment: CDR1 MGHRA and CDR2 YSYEKL. The CDR3 spans 13 residues. CDR3: CASSQDPGNTIYF. The CDR3 coding sequence is TGCGCCAGCAGCCAAGATCCTGGGAACACCATATATTTT.

This clonotype was found a few times. The V and J genes are TRBV12-3 or TRBV12-4 and TRBJ1-2; 10 bases map to TRBD1. Trimming removed 4 bases from V and 8 bases from J; junction bases left unmatched: 4. This CDR3 region has 13 residues. DNA of the CDR3: TGTGCCAGCAGTTCGGGACAGGGGCTGGGCTACACCTTC. Translation: CASSSGQGLGYTF.

This clonotype was found a few times. The chain recombines TRBV27 with TRBJ2-7; 10 nucleotides agree with TRBD1. The V gene end was trimmed by 5 bases and the J gene end by 2 bases; junction bases not matched to a gene: 6. Germline V gene data show CDR1 as MNHEY and CDR2 as SMNVEV (reference sequence). The CDR3 runs to 15 residues. The CDR3 region has the DNA TGTGCCAGCAGTGAGGGGACAGGGGTGGCCTACGAGCAGTACTTC. This encodes CASSEGTGVAYEQYF.

This clonotype was seen a handful of times. V is TRBV4-1 and J is TRBJ2-4; 10 nucleotides line up with TRBD2. The germline gives CDR1 MGHRA, CDR2 YSYEKL. V gave up 3 bases and J gave up 9 bases; unmatched junction bases: 2. The CDR3 sequence is 13 residues long. CDR3 loop: CASSQGLAFIQYF. Written as DNA, the CDR3 is TGCGCCAGCAGCCAGGGACTAGCGTTCATTCAGTACTTC.

The chain uses TRBV5-1 and TRBJ1-1; the D gene is possibly TRBD1 (6 bases). V lost 0 bases, J lost 5 bases, and 14 bases lay in between. Germline V lookup: CDR1 SGHRS, CDR2 YFSETQ. The CDR3 length is 15 residues. In DNA, the CDR3 is TGCGCCAGCAGCTTGGCCGGTGAAGGGGGGACTGAAGCTTTCTTT. Translating gives CASSLAGEGGTEAFF.

This clonotype appeared a few times. The chain employs TRBV20-1 and TRBJ2-1, with 12 positions matching TRBD2. Looked up from germline, CDR1 is DFQATT and CDR2 is SNEGSKA (reference sequence). CDR3 size: 15 residues. The junction had 6 bases not matched to a gene; V was cut back by 3 bases and J by 6 bases. The CDR3 is CSASSETSGSNEQFF. CDR3 nucleotides: TGCAGTGCTAGCTCGGAGACTAGCGGGAGCAATGAGCAGTTCTTC.

This clonotype was found a few times. The chain recombines TRBV7-9 with TRBJ2-3; D uncertain. Trimming pared 7 bases from V and 6 bases from J, leaving 8 bases between. The CDR3 extends over 11 amino acids. Germline CDR1 and CDR2: SEHNR and FQNEAQ (reference sequence). CDR3 amino acids: CASTRADTQYF. CDR3 sequence (DNA): TGTGCCAGCACCCGCGCGGATACGCAGTATTTT.

A few counts support this clonotype. The chain joins TRBV5-1 to TRBJ2-7; perhaps TRBD1 as D (6 bases). Between the trimmed V and J ends, which lost 4 bases and 7 bases, there was a span of 15 bases. This CDR3 is 13 amino acids long. Per the germline V gene, CDR1 is SGHRS and CDR2 is YFSETQ. The DNA of the CDR3 is TGCGCCAGCAGCGCTACAGGGTTTAAGGAGCAGTACTTC. It yields the protein CASSATGFKEQYF.

This chain links TRBV7-9 with TRBJ1-1; no clear D gene. V was cut by 0 bases and J by 5 bases, with 7 bases left in between. Germline CDR1 and CDR2: SEHNR and FQNEAQ (reference sequence). The CDR3 length is 13 residues. Written as DNA, the CDR3 is TGTGCCAGCAGCTTAGCAAGGCTGACTGAAGCTTTCTTT. It encodes CASSLARLTEAFF.

The V call is TRBV6-5, the J call TRBJ2-5; 10 bases match TRBD2. CDR3 size: 15 residues. Germline V gives CDR1 MNHEY, CDR2 SVGAGI. The ends lost 4 bases at V and 5 bases at J; junction bases unmatched: 7. The CDR3 DNA reads as TGTGCCAGCAGTTTGATAGCGGGAGGTCGGGAGACCCAGTACTTC. Translating it yields CASSLIAGGRETQYF.